The text below deals with one TCR beta chain. The antigen is unknown. This entry belongs to a study of blood T cells in healthy people across ages. Findings of the study overall: In older individuals, TCR beta diversity per million T cells was lower, falling roughly linearly with age. Diversity figures based on one million T cells were deemed too low.

Through a sample-barcoded 5' primer and a J-beta primer mix, a second PCR was run for roughly 6 to 11 cycles. TCRdb analysed the 5' RACE reads with MiXCR anew, one entry per CDR3 protein. This table has fewer than 600,000 distinct CDR3 sequences, around a quarter appearing once. Each donor had around 9.8 milliliters of peripheral blood drawn. The V segment lost 1 base and the J segment 1 base; nucleotides outside the gene matches: 5. Germline V gives CDR1 SGHAT, CDR2 FQNNGV. The CDR3 sequence is 16 residues long. Another study also made use of these data, one on T cells of mothers and their children.

This receptor was taken from a boy younger than 10 in good health. The sequencing sample was made of blood. The rearrangement joins TRBV11-2 to TRBJ2-5, with 8 bases fitting TRBD2. The CDR3 DNA is TGTGCCAGCAGCTTAGCGGACGGGAGGGCCCAAGAGACCCAGTACTTC. This codes for CASSLADGRAQETQYF.